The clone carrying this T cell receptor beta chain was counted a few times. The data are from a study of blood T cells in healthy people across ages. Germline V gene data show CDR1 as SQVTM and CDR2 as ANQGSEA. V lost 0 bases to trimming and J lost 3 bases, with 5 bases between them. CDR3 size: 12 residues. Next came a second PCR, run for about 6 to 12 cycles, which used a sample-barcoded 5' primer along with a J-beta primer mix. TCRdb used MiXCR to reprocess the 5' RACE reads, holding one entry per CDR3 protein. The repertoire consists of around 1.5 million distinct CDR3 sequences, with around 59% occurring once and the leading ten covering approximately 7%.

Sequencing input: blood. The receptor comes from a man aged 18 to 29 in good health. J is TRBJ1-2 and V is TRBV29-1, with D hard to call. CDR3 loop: CSVEEADYGYTF. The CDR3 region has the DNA TGCAGCGTTGAAGAGGCGGACTATGGCTACACCTTC.